This TCR beta chain comes out of a study of blood T cell repertoires in COVID-19. In the study overall: The United States, Italy and Spain provided the acute and convalescent COVID-19 samples. Sample material is recorded as cDNA or gDNA derived from T cells, B-cell-depleted T cells, or PBMCs.

Original methodology: Amplification from reference gene primers served as the basis for estimated nucleated cell counts. Here immunoSEQ multiplex PCR was the method, and the copy in TCRdb shows in-frame clones only, minus some. The V and J calls and the clone size are those of that table, but D and trimming were determined from the DNA. In the table there are 95,000 to 130,000 clones, 82% of which are singletons. The V end lost 0 bases, the J end lost 5 bases, and 17 bases lay between the germline ends. This CDR3 has 17 residues. Germline lookup yields CDR1 MGHRA and CDR2 YSYEKL. This chain connects TRBV4-1 to TRBJ2-1, with TRBD2 as a possible D gene (5 bases). Sequenced material: peripheral blood. The clonotype comes from a man between 65 and 85 years old with active or convalescent COVID-19. CDR3: CASSQDSGKALNNEQFF. The DNA for the CDR3 is TGCGCCAGCAGCCAAGACAGCGGAAAGGCATTGAACAATGAGCAGTTCTTC.